Below, one T cell receptor (beta chain) is given with its context. This clonotype was picked up a small number of times. Which antigen it targets is not known. No much larger clone is present one base from it, and per-base qualities are unavailable. The data are from a study of post-analysis software for immune sequencing data (dated by TCRdb to the mid-2010s). In terms of the full investigation: Disease courses on record covered relapsing-remitting, secondary progressive and progressive-relapsing multiple sclerosis, though some patients had no subtype annotation. A subset of samples was prepared in parallel using single-end sample barcoding, then pooled and co-amplified after Illumina adapter ligation. Patient repertoires were compared against roughly 12 previously published healthy control repertoires from donors aged roughly 6 to 28 years.

The CDR3 measures 13 amino acids from cysteine to phenylalanine. Only the CDR3 part of the read is kept: 39 bases, read in frame from the first base. V lost 0 bases and J lost 4 bases; the stretch between them is 9 bases long. CDR1 SQVTM and CDR2 ANQGSEA are derived from the germline V gene. To demonstrate the VDJtools post-analysis software, the study profiled TCR beta repertoires from the peripheral blood of about 13 young patients with multiple sclerosis. The multiple sclerosis patients were children and adolescents ranging in age from roughly 6 to 15 years. Overall study results and their limits: Significantly higher frequencies in patients than in controls were found for roughly 5 TRBV segments, including TRBV5-6, TRBV5-1 and TRBV20-1. The control group was slightly older than the multiple sclerosis patient group. Normalized Chao1 diversity was significantly lower in multiple sclerosis patients than controls, suggesting substantial peripheral T-cell clonal expansion. Direct clustering with F measure showed strong co-clustering of samples prepared in the same batch, prompting a batch-effect correction.

Libraries were prepared through PCR. The run used an Illumina HiSeq 2500. To reduce PCR and sequencing biases, unique molecular identifiers were incorporated into the TCR beta cDNA libraries. Per 1 to 10 million input T cells, roughly 0.5 million cDNA molecules were obtained, such that each molecule approximated one T cell. The patient libraries were prepared and sequenced with the same protocol used for the earlier healthy control dataset. Within a given batch, samples were prepared together, multiplexed and sequenced on the same HiSeq lane. On the authors' methods: Raw barcoded reads were processed with MIGEC, discarding single-read molecular identifier groups before consensus assembly and CDR3 extraction. Clonotype tables were post-analysed with VDJtools, normalizing diversity by down-sampling all datasets to the smallest sample size. Repertoire overlap clustering matched CDR3 amino acid but not nucleotide sequences to correct batch-related cross-sample contamination. Starting from the raw public reads, TCRdb applied fastp trimming at Q25, assembled clones with MiXCR and retained in-frame beta chains. A single entry per CDR3 protein holds the most common genes and DNA from its merged rows. V and J calls and clone size were set by TCRdb, not the authors. Here the sample has about 540,000 distinct CDR3 sequences; about a third occur a single time. The ten largest clones capture under 7% of the sample.

Recombination connected TRBV29-1 to TRBJ1-1, and perhaps TRBD1 as D gene, on 6 matching bases. Sequences were obtained from blood. The TCR sequence derives from a girl under 18 with multiple sclerosis. The sequence in DNA is TGCAGCGTTGAAGAGACAGGCGGCACTGAAGCTTTCTTT. It encodes CSVEETGGTEAFF.